A selection of T cell receptor beta chains follows, all from one sample in a study of vaccination and CD4 T cells after COVID-19. These TCRs are of unknown antigen specificity. TCRdb independently ran MiXCR on the PCR reads; one entry per CDR3 protein. There are approximately 13,000 distinct CDR3 sequences in the sample; approximately 76% occur only once, and around 20% lies in the top ten. The sequenced sample consisted of CD4+ T cells from blood, cultured in vitro. These receptors all stem from a human donor who had recovered from COVID-19. Each CDR3 is given with its conserved first and last residue.

v_gene: TRBV6-1; CDR3aa: CASSVNLQPQHF
v_gene: TRBV20-1; CDR3aa: CSAGRQARGTEAFF
v_gene: TRBV9; CDR3aa: CASSSRGIPNTEAFF
v_gene: TRBV11-2; CDR3aa: CASSLLDRGETQYF
v_gene: TRBV7-8; CDR3aa: CASSLEWGTGRTGELFF
v_gene: TRBV19; CDR3aa: CASTLGDGKYGYTF
v_gene: TRBV15; CDR3aa: CATSRLTGESTGELFF
v_gene: TRBV28; CDR3aa: CASSLLGGEAFF
v_gene: TRBV27; CDR3aa: CASSQDRRNTEAFF
v_gene: TRBV7-9; CDR3aa: CASSSYGQMSYEQYF
v_gene: TRBV25-1; CDR3aa: CASSRTDNYGYTF
v_gene: TRBV2; CDR3aa: CASRRGGVDTEAFF
v_gene: TRBV6-1; CDR3aa: CASIKSLKGQPQHF
v_gene: TRBV2; CDR3aa: CASSEWVAGELFF
v_gene: TRBV20-1; CDR3aa: CSARRGQSNQPQHF
v_gene: TRBV7-2; CDR3aa: CASSTERQAGQFF
v_gene: TRBV7-2; CDR3aa: CASSLAVGLGYGYTF
v_gene: TRBV18; CDR3aa: CASSPLAGANSYNEQFF
v_gene: TRBV28; CDR3aa: CAISGQFNSPLHF
v_gene: TRBV11-2; CDR3aa: CASSWSAGNTGELFF
v_gene: TRBV24-1; CDR3aa: CATSEWGSTDTQYF
v_gene: TRBV7-2; CDR3aa: CASSSSTDTQYF
v_gene: TRBV6-2/TRBV6-3; CDR3aa: CASSYGGANYGYTF
v_gene: TRBV7-2; CDR3aa: CASRPPGLGKNTGELFF
v_gene: TRBV7-3; CDR3aa: CASSSDPGTNTGELFF
v_gene: TRBV28; CDR3aa: CASSLAGYGYTF
v_gene: TRBV20-1; CDR3aa: CSAPPSGTYEQYF
v_gene: TRBV5-8; CDR3aa: CASSLDRGRSYEQYF
v_gene: TRBV18; CDR3aa: CASSPFRPGGGQPQHF
v_gene: TRBV20-1; CDR3aa: CSALAGGGGFDTQYF
v_gene: TRBV11-3; CDR3aa: CASSLVNGEQYF
v_gene: TRBV20-1; CDR3aa: CSATGLAGRTDTQYF
v_gene: TRBV28; CDR3aa: CASLTGAEAFF
v_gene: TRBV27; CDR3aa: CASSLRGQGAWGYTF
v_gene: TRBV5-1; CDR3aa: CASSSGWTSDHEQFF
v_gene: TRBV19; CDR3aa: CASRRRTERLNEQFF
v_gene: TRBV6-5; CDR3aa: CASSFLREGSEQFF
v_gene: TRBV6-1; CDR3aa: CAIWETGGNGYTF
v_gene: TRBV6-2/TRBV6-3; CDR3aa: CASSYPRLAGEDEQYF
v_gene: TRBV25-1; CDR3aa: CASKGQGGYEQYF
v_gene: TRBV7-9; CDR3aa: CASSSWDRGGNQPQHF
v_gene: TRBV20-1; CDR3aa: CSAPPWGERALHF
v_gene: TRBV16; CDR3aa: CASSRDRRNSPLHF
v_gene: TRBV7-2; CDR3aa: CASSLRDTQYF
v_gene: TRBV20-1; CDR3aa: CSATGLAVNTGELFF
v_gene: TRBV20-1; CDR3aa: CSANKPLATNEKLFF
v_gene: TRBV20-1; CDR3aa: CSASLGRGWKVNTEAFF
v_gene: TRBV7-8; CDR3aa: CASSLVQASTIYF
v_gene: TRBV6-5; CDR3aa: CASSYSMARGSGNTIYF
v_gene: TRBV20-1; CDR3aa: CSARKFSGNTEAFF
v_gene: TRBV7-8; CDR3aa: CASSLVVSGGYGYTF
v_gene: TRBV7-8; CDR3aa: CASSHTGPRNYGYTF
v_gene: TRBV19; CDR3aa: CATEGVGGYNQPQHF
v_gene: TRBV28; CDR3aa: CASSEGSSYNEQFF
v_gene: TRBV19; CDR3aa: CASSNGQSSQPQHF
v_gene: TRBV24-1; CDR3aa: CATSDSGTATGANVLTF